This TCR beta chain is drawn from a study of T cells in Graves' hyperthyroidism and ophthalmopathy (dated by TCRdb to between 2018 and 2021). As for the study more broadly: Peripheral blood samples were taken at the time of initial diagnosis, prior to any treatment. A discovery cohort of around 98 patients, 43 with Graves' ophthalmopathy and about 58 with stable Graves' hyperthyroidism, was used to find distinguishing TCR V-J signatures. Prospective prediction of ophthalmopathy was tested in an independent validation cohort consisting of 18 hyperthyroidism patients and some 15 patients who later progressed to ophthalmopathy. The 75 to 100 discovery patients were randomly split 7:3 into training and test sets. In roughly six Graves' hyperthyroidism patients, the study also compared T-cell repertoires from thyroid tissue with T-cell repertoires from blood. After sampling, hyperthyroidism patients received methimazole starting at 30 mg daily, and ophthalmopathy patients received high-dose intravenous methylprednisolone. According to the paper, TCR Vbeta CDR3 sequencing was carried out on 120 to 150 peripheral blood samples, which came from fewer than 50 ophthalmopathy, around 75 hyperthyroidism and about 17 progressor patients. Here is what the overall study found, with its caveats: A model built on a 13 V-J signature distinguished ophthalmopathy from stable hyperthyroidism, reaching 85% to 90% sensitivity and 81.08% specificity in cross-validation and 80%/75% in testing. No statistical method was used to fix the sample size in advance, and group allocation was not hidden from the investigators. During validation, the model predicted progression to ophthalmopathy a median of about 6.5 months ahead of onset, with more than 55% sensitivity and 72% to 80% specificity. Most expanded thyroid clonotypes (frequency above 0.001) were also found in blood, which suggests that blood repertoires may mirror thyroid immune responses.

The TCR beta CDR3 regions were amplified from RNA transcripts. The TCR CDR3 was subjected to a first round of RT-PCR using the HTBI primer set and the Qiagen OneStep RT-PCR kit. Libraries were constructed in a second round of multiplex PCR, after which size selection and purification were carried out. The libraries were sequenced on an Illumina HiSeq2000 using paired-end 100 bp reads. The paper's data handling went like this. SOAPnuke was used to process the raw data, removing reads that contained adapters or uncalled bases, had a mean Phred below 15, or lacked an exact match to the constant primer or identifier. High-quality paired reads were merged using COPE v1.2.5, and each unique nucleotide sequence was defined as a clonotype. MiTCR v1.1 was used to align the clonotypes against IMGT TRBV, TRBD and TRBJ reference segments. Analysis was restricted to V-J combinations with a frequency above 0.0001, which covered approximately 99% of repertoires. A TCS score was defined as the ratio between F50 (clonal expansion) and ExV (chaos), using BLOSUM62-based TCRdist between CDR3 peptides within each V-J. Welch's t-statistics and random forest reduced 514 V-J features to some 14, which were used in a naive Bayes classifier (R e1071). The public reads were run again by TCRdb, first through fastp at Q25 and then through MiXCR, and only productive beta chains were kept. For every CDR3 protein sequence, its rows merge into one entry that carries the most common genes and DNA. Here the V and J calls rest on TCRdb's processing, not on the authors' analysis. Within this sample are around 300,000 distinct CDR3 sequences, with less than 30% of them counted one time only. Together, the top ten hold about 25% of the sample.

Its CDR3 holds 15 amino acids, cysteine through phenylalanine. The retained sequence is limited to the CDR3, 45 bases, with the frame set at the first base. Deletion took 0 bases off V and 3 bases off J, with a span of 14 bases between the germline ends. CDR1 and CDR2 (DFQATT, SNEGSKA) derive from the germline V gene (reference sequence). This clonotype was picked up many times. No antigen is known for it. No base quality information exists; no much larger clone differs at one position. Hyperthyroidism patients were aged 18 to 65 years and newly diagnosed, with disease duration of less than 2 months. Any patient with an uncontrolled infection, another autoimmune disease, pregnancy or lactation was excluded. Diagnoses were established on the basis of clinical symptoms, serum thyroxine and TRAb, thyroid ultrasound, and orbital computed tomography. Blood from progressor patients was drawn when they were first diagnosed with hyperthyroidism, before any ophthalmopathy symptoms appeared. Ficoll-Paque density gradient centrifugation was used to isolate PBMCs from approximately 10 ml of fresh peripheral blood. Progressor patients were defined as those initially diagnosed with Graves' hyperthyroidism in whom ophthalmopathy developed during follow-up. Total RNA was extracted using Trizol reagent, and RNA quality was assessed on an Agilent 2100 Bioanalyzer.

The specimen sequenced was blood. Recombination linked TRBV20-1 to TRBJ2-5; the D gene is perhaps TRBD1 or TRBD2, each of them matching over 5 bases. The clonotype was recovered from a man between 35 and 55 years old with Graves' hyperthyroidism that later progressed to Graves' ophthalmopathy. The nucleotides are TGCAGTGCTAGAGACGGGACCCGGAGCGAAGAGACCCAGTACTTC. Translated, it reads CSARDGTRSEETQYF.